Reported below is one T cell receptor (beta chain). Its antigen is currently unknown. The data stem from a study of cytomegalovirus exposure and HLA in healthy donors. Study-level background: From donors who were HLA-typed, an early data release held about 85 million unique TCRs. Whole-study findings and limits: Associated with cytomegalovirus, according to the listing, were 150 to 200 TCR beta chains. HLA allele associations emerged for 15,000 to 20,000 TCR beta sequences in a later analysis, at 0.05 false discovery rate.

The PCR ran on 60 Vbeta and 13 Jbeta primers. Per the original data handling: Later, roughly 80 million unique TCR beta chains were counted in an analysis, and about 10 million of them were shared. Generated by immunoSEQ multiplex PCR, the TCRdb table keeps only in-frame clones and is missing some. The V and J calls and clone size were taken over from that table, and D and trimming were inferred from the DNA. Of about 120,000 clones in the sample, more than 70% were seen once. Per germline, CDR1 MNHNS and CDR2 SASEGT. Germline trimming cut 4 bases from V and 7 bases from J; bases unmatched to any gene: 10. CDR3 length equals 16 residues.

The TCR originated in a man over 45 in good health and CMV-seropositive. Sequenced input: PBMCs. The chain couples TRBV6-1 to TRBJ1-4; 9 bases line up with TRBD1. The CDR3 nucleotides read TGTGCCAGCAGTGGCAGACCGAGGGACAGGGCTGAAAAACTGTTTTTT. It codes for CASSGRPRDRAEKLFF.